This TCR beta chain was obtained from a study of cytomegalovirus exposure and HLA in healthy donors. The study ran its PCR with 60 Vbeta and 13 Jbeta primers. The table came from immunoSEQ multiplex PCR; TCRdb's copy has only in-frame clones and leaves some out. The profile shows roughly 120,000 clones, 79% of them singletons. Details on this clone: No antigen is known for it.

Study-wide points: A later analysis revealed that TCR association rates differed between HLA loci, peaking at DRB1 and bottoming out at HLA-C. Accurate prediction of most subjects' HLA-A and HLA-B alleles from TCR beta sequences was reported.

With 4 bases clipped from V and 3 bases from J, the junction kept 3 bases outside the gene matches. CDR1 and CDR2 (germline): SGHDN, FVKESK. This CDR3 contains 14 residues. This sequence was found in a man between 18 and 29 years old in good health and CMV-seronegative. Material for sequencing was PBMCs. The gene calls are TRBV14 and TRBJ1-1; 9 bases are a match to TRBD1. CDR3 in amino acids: CASSRDREDTEAFF. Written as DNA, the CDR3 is TGTGCCAGCAGCCGGGACAGGGAGGACACTGAAGCTTTCTTT.